The T cell receptor beta chain described here comes from a study of T-cell reconstitution after alpha-beta-depleted transplantation in children. This clonotype showed up many times. It was with unique molecular identifiers that the TCRbeta library was prepared. TCRdb passed the PCR reads through MiXCR, listing each CDR3 protein once. The top ten hold 13% of the sample, which has some 200,000 distinct CDR3 sequences, less than 15% seen once. The sequence came from a human donor who donated a stem cell graft to a child with acute lymphoblastic leukemia. The sample here was PBMCs from the stem cell graft donor, taken from the stem cell graft.

This chain's CDR3 is CASVLRGANTEAFF. For the CDR3, the DNA is TGTGCCAGCGTTCTTCGGGGGGCGAACACTGAAGCTTTCTTT. The chain recombines TRBV12-3 or TRBV12-4 with TRBJ1-1; D might be TRBD1 (6 bases). The V end was cut by 8 bases, the J end by 1 base, with 14 bases between. CDR3 size: 14 residues.